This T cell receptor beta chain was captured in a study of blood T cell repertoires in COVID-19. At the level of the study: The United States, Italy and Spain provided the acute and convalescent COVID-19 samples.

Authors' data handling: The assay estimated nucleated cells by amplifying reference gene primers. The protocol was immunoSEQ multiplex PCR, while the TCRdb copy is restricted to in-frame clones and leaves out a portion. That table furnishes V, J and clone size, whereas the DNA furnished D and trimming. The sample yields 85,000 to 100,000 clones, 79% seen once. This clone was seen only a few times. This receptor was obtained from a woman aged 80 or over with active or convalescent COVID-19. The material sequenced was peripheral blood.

In DNA form, the CDR3 reads TGTGCCAGCAGCGTAGCGCCCTTGACTAGCGGTAGGAATGAGCAGTTCTTC. It codes for CASSVAPLTSGRNEQFF. This rearrangement joins TRBV9 to TRBJ2-1; 9 bases line up with TRBD2. Per germline, CDR1 SGDLS and CDR2 YYNGEE. This CDR3 is 17 amino acids long. V gave up 0 bases and J gave up 7 bases; unmatched junction bases: 11.